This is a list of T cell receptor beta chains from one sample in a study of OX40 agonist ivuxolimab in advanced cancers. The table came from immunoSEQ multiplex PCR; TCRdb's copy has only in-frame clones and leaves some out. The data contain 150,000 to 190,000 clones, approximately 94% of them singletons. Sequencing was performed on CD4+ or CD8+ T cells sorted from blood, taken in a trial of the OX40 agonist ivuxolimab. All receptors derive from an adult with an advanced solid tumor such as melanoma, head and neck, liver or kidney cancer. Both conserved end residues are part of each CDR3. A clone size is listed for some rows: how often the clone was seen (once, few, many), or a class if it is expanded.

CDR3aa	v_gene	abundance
CASSLQGRVTETQYF	TRBV5-8	NA
CASSLTGYNTEAFF	TRBV6-5	NA
CASSPWGGYTF	TRBV27	NA
CASRRTGTNQPQHF	TRBV6-5	NA
CASSFGGPDGKLFF	TRBV27	NA
CASSLLGYEQYF	TRBV28	NA
CASSLLDRGLDTGELFF	TRBV7-9	NA
CASSPGTGRINTEAFF	TRBV18	NA
CASSYNLAKNIQYF	TRBV27	NA
CASKVGTGGYEQYF	TRBV5-1	NA
CASSLSRYTGELFF	TRBV7-2	NA
CASSPKPGQGGSPLHF	TRBV18	NA
CASSFSDLNTEAFF	TRBV5-1	NA
CAIQALQNNSPLHF	TRBV10-3	NA
CASRQPPNEKLFF	TRBV5-1	NA
CASRLGRGQTQYF	TRBV7-2	NA
CAIKPFYLWGQATNTEAFF	TRBV10-3	once
CASSSTTGFEKLFF	TRBV11-3	once
CASVGWDTEAFF	TRBV6-6	NA
CASRATGFSTDTQYF	TRBV6-5	NA
CASSWVGQGSNQPQHF	TRBV28	NA
CASTPVGQAAPGANVLTF	TRBV5-4	NA